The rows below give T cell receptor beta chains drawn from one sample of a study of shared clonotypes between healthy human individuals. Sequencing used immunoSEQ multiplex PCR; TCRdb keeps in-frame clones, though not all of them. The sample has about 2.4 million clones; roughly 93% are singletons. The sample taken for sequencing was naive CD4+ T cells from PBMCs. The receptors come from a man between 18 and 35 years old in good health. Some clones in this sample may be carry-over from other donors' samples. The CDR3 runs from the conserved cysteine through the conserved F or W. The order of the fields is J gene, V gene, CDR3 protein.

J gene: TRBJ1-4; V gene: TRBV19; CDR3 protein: CASSGDSYEKLFF
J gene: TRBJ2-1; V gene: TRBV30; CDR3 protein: CAWSVGLATNEQFF
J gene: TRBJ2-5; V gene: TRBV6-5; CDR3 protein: CASTRDSSQYF
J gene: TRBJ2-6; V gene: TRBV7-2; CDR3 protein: CASSLAMGNGANVLTF
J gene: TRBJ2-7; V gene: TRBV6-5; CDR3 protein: CASSLSGAGEQYF
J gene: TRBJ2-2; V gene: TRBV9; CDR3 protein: CASSVDGRGTGELFF
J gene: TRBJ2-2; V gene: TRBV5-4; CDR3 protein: CASSFGGNTGELFF
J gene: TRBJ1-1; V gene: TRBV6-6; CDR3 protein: CASSYRTTGGNTEAFF
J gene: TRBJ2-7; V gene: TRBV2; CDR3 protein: CASNGQGGYEQYF
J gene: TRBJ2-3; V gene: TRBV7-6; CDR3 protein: CASSLGRLAGALGRTDTQYF
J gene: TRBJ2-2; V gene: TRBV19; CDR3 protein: CASSIVPTGNGELFF
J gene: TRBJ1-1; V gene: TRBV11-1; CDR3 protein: CASSPPRGWNTEAFF
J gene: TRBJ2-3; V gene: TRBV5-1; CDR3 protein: CASSWGPGTDTQYF
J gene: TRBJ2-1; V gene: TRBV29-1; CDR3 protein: CSVRNNEQFF
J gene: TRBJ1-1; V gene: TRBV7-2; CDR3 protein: CASSSPGGGEAFF
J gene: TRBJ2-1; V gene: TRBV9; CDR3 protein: CASYRTTPEFF
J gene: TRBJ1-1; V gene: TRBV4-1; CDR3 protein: CASSPGTGENTEAFF
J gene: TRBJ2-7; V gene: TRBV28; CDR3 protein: CASVGGLSYEQYF
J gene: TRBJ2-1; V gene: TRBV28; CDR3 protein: CASSSDSGEQFF
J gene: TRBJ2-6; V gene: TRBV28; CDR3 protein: CASSLHAGANVLTF
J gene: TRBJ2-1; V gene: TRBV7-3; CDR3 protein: CASSPRTYNEQFF
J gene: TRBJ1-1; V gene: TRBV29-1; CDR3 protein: CTVGQGNTEAFF
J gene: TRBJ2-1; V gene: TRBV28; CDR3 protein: CASSSRTSGRAYLDEQFF
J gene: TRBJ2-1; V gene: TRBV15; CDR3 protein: CATSRETRMSYNEQFF
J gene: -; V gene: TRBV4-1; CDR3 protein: CASSQDPESYEQYF
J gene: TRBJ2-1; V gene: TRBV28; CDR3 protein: CASTDSYNEQFF
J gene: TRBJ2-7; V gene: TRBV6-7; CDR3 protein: CASSYPGQFSCYEQYF
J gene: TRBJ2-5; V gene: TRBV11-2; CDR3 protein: CASSLGRQETQYF
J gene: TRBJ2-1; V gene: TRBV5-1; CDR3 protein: CASSLGQGDNEQFF
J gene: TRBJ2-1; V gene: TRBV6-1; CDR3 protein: CASSGGLAGIPYNEQFF
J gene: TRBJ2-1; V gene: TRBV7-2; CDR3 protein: CATLGAGGNSYNEQFF
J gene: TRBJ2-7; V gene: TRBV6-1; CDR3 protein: CASFTPGRDYEQYF
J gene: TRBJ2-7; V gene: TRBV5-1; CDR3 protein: CASSFDRGSYEQYF
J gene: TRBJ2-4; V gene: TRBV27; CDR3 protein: CASSSQREGNIQYF
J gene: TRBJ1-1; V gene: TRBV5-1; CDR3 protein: CASSFDVGATEAFF
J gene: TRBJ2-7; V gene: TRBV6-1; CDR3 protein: CASVPDYYYEQYF
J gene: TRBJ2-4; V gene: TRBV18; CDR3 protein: CASSPPGLAGGTAKNIQYF
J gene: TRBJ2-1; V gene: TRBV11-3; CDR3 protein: CASSLDRAGGFNEQFF
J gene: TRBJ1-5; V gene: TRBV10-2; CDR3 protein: CASSLTPGQPQHF
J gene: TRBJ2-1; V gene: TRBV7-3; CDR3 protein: CASSLGGPRNEQFF
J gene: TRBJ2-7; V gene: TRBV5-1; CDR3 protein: CASSPRGGDEQYF
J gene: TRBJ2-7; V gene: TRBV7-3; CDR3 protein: CASSLTGNEQYF
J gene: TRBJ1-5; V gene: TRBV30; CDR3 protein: CAWSRVNQPQHF
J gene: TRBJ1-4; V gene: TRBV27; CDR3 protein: CASGPGTGYEKLFF
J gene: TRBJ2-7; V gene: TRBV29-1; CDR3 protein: CSVESGYEQYF
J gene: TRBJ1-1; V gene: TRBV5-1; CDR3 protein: CASSPGALQGNTEAFF
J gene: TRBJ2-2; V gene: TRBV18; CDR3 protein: CASSRDPGPSNTGELFF
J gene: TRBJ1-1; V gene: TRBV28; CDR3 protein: CASSLGSTGGVVAFF
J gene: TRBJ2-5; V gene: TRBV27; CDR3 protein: CASSLWGGENEYF